Below are 25 T cell receptor beta chains sequenced from a single sample in a study of cytomegalovirus exposure and HLA in healthy donors. This PCR relied on a set of 60 Vbeta primers and 13 Jbeta primers. TCRdb keeps only in-frame clones here, not all; method: immunoSEQ multiplex PCR. The data contain 170,000 or so clones, about three quarters of them seen just once; the ten biggest clones take up more than 5.5%. The sequencing input was PBMCs. Receptors originate from a man between 35 and 55 years old in good health and CMV-seronegative.

This clone occurred a few times. The V gene is TRBV5-4, the J gene TRBJ2-3; TRBD2 aligns across 7 bases. After removal of 0 bases from V and 2 bases from J, the junction contained 6 bases not matched to a gene. Looked up from germline, CDR1 is SGHNT and CDR2 is YYREEE (reference sequence). The CDR3 is 16 amino acids. The CDR3 region is CASSLASGVNTDTQYF. In nucleotides, the CDR3 is TGTGCCAGCAGCTTGGCCAGCGGGGTAAACACAGATACGCAGTATTTT.

The chain couples TRBV27 to TRBJ2-7; D may be TRBD1 (6 bases). Per germline, CDR1 MNHEY and CDR2 SMNVEV (reference sequence). V lost 3 bases to trimming and J lost 4 bases, with 16 bases between them. The CDR3 totals 15 residues. The CDR3 DNA reads TGTGCCAGCAGTTTGAGGCAGGGGTTAAGATACGAGCAGTACTTC. Protein product: CASSLRQGLRYEQYF.

V usage is TRBV7-2 and J usage is TRBJ2-5; 9 positions agree with TRBD2. Gene TRBJ2-7 matches the end of the DNA better, so the J call may be wrong. This CDR3 contains 14 residues. Germline CDR1 SGHTA, CDR2 FQGNSA. CDR3 residues: CASSSTSGPYEQYF. The CDR3 DNA reads TGTGCCAGCAGCTCGACTAGCGGACCCTACGAGCAGTACTTC.

The rearrangement joins TRBV5-4 to TRBJ1-4; D is unclear. The CDR3 consists of 14 residues. The germline V gene encodes CDR1 SGHNT and CDR2 YYREEE (reference sequence). The ends were cut back, 4 bases at V and 3 bases at J, with 10 bases in the middle. As DNA, the CDR3 is TGTGCCAGCAGCGCGTCGGGGTCTAATGAAAAACTGTTTTTT. Amino acids: CASSASGSNEKLFF.

In this sample, this clone turned up a few times. The chain joins TRBV2 to TRBJ2-5; D might be TRBD2 (6 bases). This CDR3 has 14 amino acids. Trimming cost V 2 bases and J 3 bases, with 10 bases left between them. Germline V gene data show CDR1 as SNHLY and CDR2 as FYNNEI. The CDR3 DNA reads TGTGCCAGCAGTGAAAGACTAGGTGAAGAGACCCAGTACTTC. Residues: CASSERLGEETQYF.

This clone was picked up one time. This sample also contains other DNA sequences that code for the same CDR3. J is TRBJ1-6 and V is TRBV19, with a weak D call TRBD1 (6 bases). Germline values: CDR1 LNHDA, CDR2 SQIVND (reference sequence). The ends were cut back, 5 bases at V and 9 bases at J, with 11 bases in the middle. CDR3 length equals 13 residues. CDR3 nucleotide sequence: TGTGCCAGTAGTGGGCAGGGGAGTTCACCCCTCCACTTT. This gives the protein CASSGQGSSPLHF.

The V gene is TRBV19, the J gene TRBJ2-7; the match to TRBD1 covers 11 bases. Germline CDR1 LNHDA, CDR2 SQIVND (reference sequence). J was trimmed by 6 bases and V by 1 base; bases with no gene match: 5. The CDR3 has 15 amino acids. The DNA of the CDR3 is TGTGCCAGTAGTATAGTCGGGACAGGGGGATCCGAGCAGTACTTC. It is translated as CASSIVGTGGSEQYF.

The chain combines TRBV15 with TRBJ1-4, with 7 bases fitting TRBD1. The V gene end was trimmed by 6 bases and the J gene end by 3 bases; junction bases not matched to a gene: 7. Germline V gene data show CDR1 as LNHNV and CDR2 as YYDKDF (reference sequence). The CDR3 consists of 15 residues. Written as DNA, the CDR3 is TGTGCCACCAGAGATCCGGGACAGCCTAATGAAAAACTGTTTTTT. Encoded protein: CATRDPGQPNEKLFF.

The gene calls are TRBV5-8 and TRBJ1-5; D unresolved. Germline values: CDR1 SGHTS, CDR2 YDEGEE. The CDR3 has 15 residues. V dropped 2 bases and J dropped 0 bases, with 9 bases sitting between them. CDR3 sequence: CASSFAGYSNQPQHF. The CDR3 bases are TGTGCCAGCAGCTTTGCAGGTTATAGCAATCAGCCCCAGCATTTT.

This clone was detected only once. The chain combines TRBV9 with TRBJ1-2; no reliable D call. Trimming took off 0 bases at V and 4 bases at J, with 13 bases between the two ends. Per the germline V gene, CDR1 is SGDLS and CDR2 is YYNGEE. This CDR3 is built from 15 residues. For the CDR3, the DNA is TGTGCCAGCAGCGTAGTCGCACAGAACCTCTATGGCTACACCTTC. Protein product: CASSVVAQNLYGYTF.

The chain combines TRBV5-6 with TRBJ2-1, with 14 nucleotides matching TRBD2. The CDR3 covers 19 residues. J gave up 2 bases and V 1 base, and 8 bases lay outside the gene matches. Germline CDR1 is SGHDT and CDR2 is YYEEEE. The CDR3 DNA reads as TGTGCCAGCAGCTTGACAGGGACTAGCGGGAGTCTCACCTACAATGAGCAGTTCTTC. Its protein product is CASSLTGTSGSLTYNEQFF.

The chain couples TRBV12-5 to TRBJ1-1, with 7 nucleotides matching TRBD1. With V trimmed by 1 base and J by 1 base, 9 bases remained unmatched. The CDR3 sequence is 17 residues long. From germline, CDR1 is LGHNT and CDR2 FRNRAP. CDR3 DNA sequence: TGTGCTAGTGGTTTGGAAAGACAGGGCTTGGGGAACACTGAAGCTTTCTTT. This sequence encodes CASGLERQGLGNTEAFF.

The chain is built from TRBV29-1 and TRBJ2-1, with TRBD1 matching 10 bases. Germline CDR1 is SQVTM and CDR2 is ANQGSEA. This CDR3 is built from 11 residues. Germline trimming cut 7 bases from V and 14 bases from J; bases unmatched to any gene: 8. The CDR3 here is CSASPGTGEFF. CDR3 bases: TGCAGCGCCTCCCCCGGGACAGGGGAGTTCTTC.

The V and J genes are TRBV27 and TRBJ2-2; TRBD1 might be the D (6 bases). Trimming shortened V by 6 bases and J by 6 bases, and 26 bases separated the two germline ends. CDR3 length: 18 amino acids. Germline-derived CDR1 and CDR2 are MNHEY and SMNVEV (reference sequence). The CDR3 DNA reads as TGTGCCAGCAGCCCCAGGGTGGGGGCAATCAGTTGGGCCGGGGAGCTGTTTTTT. It codes for CASSPRVGAISWAGELFF.

This clone was observed a handful of times. The chain couples TRBV19 to TRBJ2-5; 7 bases are a match to TRBD1. V lost 1 base to trimming and J lost 4 bases; unmatched junction nucleotides: 3. Germline CDR1 and CDR2: LNHDA and SQIVND (reference sequence). CDR3 length: 14 amino acids. CDR3 protein: CASSIVHRGETQYF. CDR3 sequence (DNA): TGTGCCAGTAGTATAGTCCACAGGGGAGAGACCCAGTACTTC.

The chain combines TRBV7-2 with TRBJ1-1; a weak D match, TRBD1 (5 bases). The CDR3 length is 13 residues. CDR1 and CDR2 (germline): SGHTA, FQGNSA. V was clipped by 4 bases and J by 0 bases, with 6 bases between them. The CDR3 DNA reads as TGTGCCAGCAGCTCGACAGTGAACACTGAAGCTTTCTTT. Amino acid sequence: CASSSTVNTEAFF.

About this clone: The junction shows a germline mismatch at one end, possibly a read error. This chain joins TRBV7-9 and TRBJ2-7; TRBD1 matches 7 bases. The V gene's germline CDR1 is SEHNR and CDR2 FQNEAQ (reference sequence). The CDR3 consists of 12 residues. In DNA, the CDR3 is TGTTCCAGCAGCTCGACAGGGTACGAGCAGTACTTC. Translated: CSSSSTGYEQYF.

The genes are TRBV7-2 and TRBJ2-5; 7 nucleotides match TRBD1. V was pared by 5 bases and J by 4 bases, with 4 bases of the junction left unmatched. Germline CDR1 and CDR2: SGHTA and FQGNSA. CDR3 length: 13 residues. CDR3 residues: CASSGGQPETQYF. The CDR3 DNA is TGTGCCAGCAGCGGGGGACAGCCAGAGACCCAGTACTTC.

The chain employs TRBV9 and TRBJ1-1; 12 bases are a match to TRBD1. V dropped 3 bases and J dropped 6; count of bases not matched to a gene: 9. The germline V gene has CDR1 SGDLS and CDR2 YYNGEE. This CDR3 contains 16 residues. The CDR3 DNA follows: TGTGCCAGCAGCGGAGGACCGGGACAGGGGGCCTCTGAAGCTTTCTTT. It is translated as CASSGGPGQGASEAFF.

The count of this clone is one. V gene TRBV30 combines with J gene TRBJ2-3; TRBD2 matches at 9 bases. The junction had 7 bases not matched to a gene; V was cut back by 0 bases and J by 6 bases. This CDR3 region has 15 residues. Per the germline V gene, CDR1 is GTSNPN and CDR2 is SVGIG (reference sequence). The CDR3 here is CAWSVRSGRSDTQYF. In DNA, the CDR3 is TGTGCCTGGAGTGTACGCAGCGGGAGGTCGGATACGCAGTATTTT. Full variable domain (remainder filled in from reference TRBV30 and TRBJ2-3): SQTIHQWPATLVQPVGSPLSLECTVEGTSNPNLYWYRQAAGRGLQLLFYSVGIGQISSEVPQNLSASRPQDRQFILSSKKLLLSDSGFYLCAWSVRSGRSDTQYFGPGTRLTVL.

In its sample, this clone was seen once. The rearrangement joins TRBV5-4 to TRBJ1-1, with 7 bases identical to TRBD1. This CDR3 spans 15 amino acids. From germline, CDR1 is SGHNT and CDR2 YYREEE (reference sequence). Trimming removed 4 bases from V and 1 base from J; junction bases left unmatched: 7. CDR3 coding DNA: TGTGCCAGCAGCGGGCGGGCAGGGGGGAACACTGAAGCTTTCTTT. Amino acid sequence: CASSGRAGGNTEAFF.

The V and J genes are TRBV18 and TRBJ1-2; 8 bases are shared with TRBD1. V was pared by 4 bases and J by 4 bases, with 14 bases of the junction left unmatched. CDR3 length: 17 residues. Germline V gene data show CDR1 as KGHSH and CDR2 as LQKENI. The CDR3 coding sequence is TGTGCCAGCTCACTAGCGAATCACAGGGGGGTCCTCTATGGCTACACCTTC. Its protein product is CASSLANHRGVLYGYTF. The variable domain in full, completed from reference TRBV18 and TRBJ1-2, reads NAGVMQNPRHLVRRRGQEARLRCSPMKGHSHVYWYRQLPEEGLKFMVYLQKENIIDESGMPKERFSAEFPKEGPSILRIQQVVRGDSAAYFCASSLANHRGVLYGYTFGSGTRLTVV.

This clone was detected once. The V gene is TRBV9, the J gene TRBJ2-7; D is ambiguous. From germline, CDR1 is SGDLS and CDR2 YYNGEE. CDR3 length: 13 residues. Trimming cost V 4 bases and J 5 bases, with 13 bases left between them. CDR3 nucleotides: TGTGCCAGCAGCTTACGAACGGGTGACGAGCAGTACTTC. Its translation: CASSLRTGDEQYF.

As to this clone: Other DNA sequences in this sample translate to the same CDR3. The chain couples TRBV7-7 to TRBJ2-7; TRBD1 aligns across 8 bases. The CDR3 has 13 amino acids. Germline CDR1 reads SSHAT; CDR2 reads FNYEAQ (reference sequence). After removal of 3 bases from V and 3 bases from J, the junction contained 1 base not matched to a gene. In DNA form, the CDR3 reads TGTGCCAGCAGCTTCGACAGGGGCTACGAGCAGTACTTC. It translates to CASSFDRGYEQYF.

The V gene is TRBV9, the J gene TRBJ2-5; a weak D match, TRBD2 (6 bases). V gave up 2 bases and J gave up 1 base, with 9 bases separating them. Germline lookup yields CDR1 SGDLS and CDR2 YYNGEE. The CDR3 covers 14 residues. This CDR3 reads CASSVSSVQETQYF. CDR3 in DNA: TGTGCCAGCAGCGTGTCTAGCGTCCAAGAGACCCAGTACTTC.